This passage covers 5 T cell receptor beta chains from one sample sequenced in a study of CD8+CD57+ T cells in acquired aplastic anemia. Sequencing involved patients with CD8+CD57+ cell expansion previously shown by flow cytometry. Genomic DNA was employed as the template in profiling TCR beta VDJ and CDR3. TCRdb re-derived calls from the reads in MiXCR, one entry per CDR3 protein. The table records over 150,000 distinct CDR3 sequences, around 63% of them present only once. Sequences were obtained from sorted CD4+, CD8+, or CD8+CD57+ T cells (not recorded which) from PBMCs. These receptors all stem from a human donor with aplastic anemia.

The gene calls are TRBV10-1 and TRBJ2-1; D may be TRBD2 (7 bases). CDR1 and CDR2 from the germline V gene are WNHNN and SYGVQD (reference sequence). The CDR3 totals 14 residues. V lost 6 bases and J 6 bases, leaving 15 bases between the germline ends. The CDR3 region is CASRPGGGANEQFF. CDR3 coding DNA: TGCGCCAGCAGACCAGGAGGGGGGGCCAATGAGCAGTTCTTC.

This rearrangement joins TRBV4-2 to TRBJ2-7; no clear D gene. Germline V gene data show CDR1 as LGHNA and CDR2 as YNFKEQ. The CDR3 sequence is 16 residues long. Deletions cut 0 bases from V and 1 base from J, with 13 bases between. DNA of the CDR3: TGTGCCAGCAGCCAAGAGGTAACGATTAGGTCCTACGAGCAGTACTTC. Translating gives CASSQEVTIRSYEQYF.

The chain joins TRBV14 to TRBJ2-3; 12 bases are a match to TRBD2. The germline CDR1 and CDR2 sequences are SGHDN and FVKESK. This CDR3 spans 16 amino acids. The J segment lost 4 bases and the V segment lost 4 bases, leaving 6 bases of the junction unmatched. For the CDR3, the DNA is TGTGCCAGCAGCCGGGAACTAGCGGGGGGTCCAGATACGCAGTATTTT. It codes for CASSRELAGGPDTQYF.

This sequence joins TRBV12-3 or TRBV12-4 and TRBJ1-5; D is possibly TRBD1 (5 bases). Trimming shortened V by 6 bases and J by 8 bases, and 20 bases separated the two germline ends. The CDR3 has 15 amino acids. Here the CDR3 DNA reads TGTGCCAGCAGGTGGACTAGCGGGGGGGATGAGCCCCAGCATTTT. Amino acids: CASRWTSGGDEPQHF.

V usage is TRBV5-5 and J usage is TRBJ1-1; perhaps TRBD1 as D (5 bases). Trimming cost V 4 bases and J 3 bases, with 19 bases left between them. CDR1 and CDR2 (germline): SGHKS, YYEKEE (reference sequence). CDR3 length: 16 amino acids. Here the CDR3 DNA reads TGTGCCAGCAGCCCCTCCGGGGGGGGTAGGGACACTGAAGCTTTCTTT. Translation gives CASSPSGGGRDTEAFF. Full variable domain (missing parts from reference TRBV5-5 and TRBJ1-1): DAGVTQSPTHLIKTRGQQVTLRCSPISGHKSVSWYQQVLGQGPQFIFQYYEKEERGRGNFPDRFSARQFPNYSSELNVNALLLGDSALYLCASSPSGGGRDTEAFFGQGTRLTVV.